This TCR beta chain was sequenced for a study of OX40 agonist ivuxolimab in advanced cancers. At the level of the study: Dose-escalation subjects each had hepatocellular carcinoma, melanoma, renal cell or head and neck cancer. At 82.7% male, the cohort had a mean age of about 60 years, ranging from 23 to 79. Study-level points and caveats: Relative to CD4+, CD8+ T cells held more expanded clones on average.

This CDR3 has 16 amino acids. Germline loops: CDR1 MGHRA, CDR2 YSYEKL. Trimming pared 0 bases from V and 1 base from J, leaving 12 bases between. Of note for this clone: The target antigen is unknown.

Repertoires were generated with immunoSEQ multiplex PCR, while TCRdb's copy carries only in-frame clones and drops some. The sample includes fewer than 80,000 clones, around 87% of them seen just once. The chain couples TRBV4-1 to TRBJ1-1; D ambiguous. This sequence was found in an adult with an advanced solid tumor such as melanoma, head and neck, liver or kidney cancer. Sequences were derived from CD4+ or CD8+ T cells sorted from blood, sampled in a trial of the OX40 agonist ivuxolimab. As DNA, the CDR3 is TGCGCCAGCAGCCAAGATTTTGGCCCACGGAACACTGAAGCTTTCTTT. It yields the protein CASSQDFGPRNTEAFF.